Listed below are T cell receptor beta chains from one sample, sequenced in a study of shared clonotypes between healthy human individuals. The repertoire was sequenced with immunoSEQ multiplex PCR; TCRdb's copy has only in-frame clones and lacks some. The table lists about 2.4 million clones, more than 90% of them singletons. Material for sequencing was naive CD4+ T cells sorted from blood. The receptors were gathered from a man between 18 and 35 years old in good health. Each CDR3 is given with its conserved first and last residue. The D gene is left open where the match is weak. Expanded clones are given a class, and other clones once, few, many or no size at all.

TRBJ1-6 - - TRBV11-2 TGTGCCAGCAGTCCCGAAGGGCAGGGAAATTCACCCCTCCACTTT CASSPEGQGNSPLHF
TRBJ1-5 - - TRBV7-9 TGTGCCAGCAGCTTAGATTCGTTGCAGCCCCAGCATTTT CASSLDSLQPQHF
TRBJ2-7 - - TRBV6-5 TGTGCCAGCAGACCTAGAGACAGGTTCTACGAGCAGTACTTC CASRPRDRFYEQYF
TRBJ2-6 - - TRBV10-3 TGTGCCATCAGTGCAGGGGCTGGGGCCAACGTCCTGACTTTC CAISAGAGANVLTF
TRBJ2-1 TRBD2 - TRBV6-4 TGTGCCAGCAGTGAGACCGGGACGGGAGGGAGGAATGAGCAGTTCTTC CASSETGTGGRNEQFF
TRBJ2-5 - - TRBV5-4 TGTGCCAGCAGTTTACGGGACTCCCAAGAGACCCAGTACTTC CASSLRDSQETQYF
TRBJ2-1 TRBD1 - TRBV11-3 TGTGCCAGCAGCTCAGGGGGAGCATACAATGAGCAGTTCTTC CASSSGGAYNEQFF
TRBJ2-1 - - TRBV4-1 TGCGCCAGCAGCCAAGATACAGGCAATGAGCAGTTCTTC CASSQDTGNEQFF
TRBJ1-1 - - TRBV18 TGTGCCAGCTCACCAGTTCGGACGATCCCTGAAGCTTTCTTT CASSPVRTIPEAFF
TRBJ2-5 - - TRBV6-1 TGTGCCAGCAGTAATTCCGCGCACCTAGAGACCCAGTACTTC CASSNSAHLETQYF
TRBJ1-1 - - TRBV5-6 TGTGCCAGCAGCTTCCTCGGACGGGAGAACACTGAAGCTTTCTTT CASSFLGRENTEAFF
TRBJ2-1 - - TRBV19 TGTGCCAGTAGTATAAGTGTTCTTCGTTACAATGAGCAGTTCTTC CASSISVLRYNEQFF
TRBJ2-7 - - TRBV6-5 TGTGCCAGCAGACAAATTCGGGGCTCCTACGAGCAGTACTTC CASRQIRGSYEQYF
TRBJ2-1 - - TRBV9 TGTGCCAGCAGTCCTCGGTTGGTAGCGGAATACAATGAGCAGTTCTTC CASSPRLVAEYNEQFF
TRBJ1-2 - - TRBV30 TGTGCCTGGAGTCTTACAGGGACCTTCTATGGCTACACCTTC CAWSLTGTFYGYTF
TRBJ2-5 TRBD2 - TRBV4-1 TGCGCCGCGGCGTCTAGCGGGAGAAGATGGGAGACCCAGTACTTC CAAASSGRRWETQYF
TRBJ2-1 - - TRBV19 TGTGCCAGTGGGGGCGGGGGCGATGAGCAGTTCTTC CASGGGGDEQFF
TRBJ2-7 TRBD1 - TRBV5-1 TGCGCCAGCGGCCCGACAGGGGGGACCTACGAGCAGTACTTC CASGPTGGTYEQYF
TRBJ2-7 - - TRBV6-5 TGTGCCAGCAGTTCTCAGTCCCGAGGGGAGCAGTACTTC CASSSQSRGEQYF
TRBJ1-1 - - TRBV5-6 TGTGCCAGCAGCTTGGTTGGTGTTCAGGGGAACACTGAAGCTTTCTTT CASSLVGVQGNTEAFF
TRBJ1-4 TRBD1 - TRBV29-1 TGCAGCGTTGATGGCCTGGGCAGGGGGTTTGTTCGTCATGAAAAACTGTTTTTT CSVDGLGRGFVRHEKLFF
TRBJ2-7 TRBD2 - TRBV7-8 TGTGCCAGCAGCACCCCGACTAGCGGGAGCTTCTACGAGCAGTACTTC CASSTPTSGSFYEQYF
TRBJ2-1 - - TRBV7-2 TGTGCCAGCAGCTTAAGGGGGGCGAGCTACAATGAGCAGTTCTTC CASSLRGASYNEQFF
TRBJ2-3 - - TRBV18 TGTGCCAGCTCACCGGAGGCAGATACGCAGTATTTT CASSPEADTQYF
TRBJ1-2 - - TRBV2 TGTGCCAGCAGTGCAAGCGGAGCAGATACCCGATCCGAGAACTTC CASSASGADTRSENF
TRBJ1-2 - - TRBV5-1 TGCGCCAGCAGCTTGGTTGTGGATCCGTATGGCTACACCTTC CASSLVVDPYGYTF
TRBJ1-1 - - TRBV13 TGTGCCAGCAGCTTTGACCCGCGGGGTGAAGCTTTCTTT CASSFDPRGEAFF
TRBJ2-1 - - TRBV27 TGTGCCAGCAGTTTCTCCCATCCATCCTACAATGAGCAGTTCTTC CASSFSHPSYNEQFF
TRBJ1-6 TRBD1 - TRBV5-6 TGTGCCAGCAGCTGGGGGACAGGGGCTAATTCACCCCTCCACTTT CASSWGTGANSPLHF
TRBJ2-7 - - TRBV30 TGTGCCTGGAGGGTTCCCGGGAGCCCCTACGAGCAGTACTTC CAWRVPGSPYEQYF
TRBJ2-1 TRBD2 - TRBV28 TGTGCCAGCAGCAAAGCGGGGGGGTACAATGAGCAGTTCTTC CASSKAGGYNEQFF
TRBJ2-7 - - TRBV6-5 TGTGCCAGCAGTTTTAGCGTCTCTTCGGGACATTACGAGCAGTACTTC CASSFSVSSGHYEQYF
TRBJ1-1 - - TRBV19 TGTGCCAGTAGTATTAACCAGCGCCCTGAAGCTTTCTTT CASSINQRPEAFF
TRBJ1-1 - once TRBV5-1 TGCGCCAGCAGCCCTCTTCCACAGGCCGCGAACACTGAAGCTTTCTTT CASSPLPQAANTEAFF
TRBJ2-7 TRBD2 - TRBV12-5 TGTGCTAGTGGTTTGTCTACGCCGAGCGGGAGAATGTCCTACGAGCAGTACTTC CASGLSTPSGRMSYEQYF
TRBJ1-2 - - TRBV5-4 TGTGCCAGCAGCTTGGGGCAGCTCTCCTATGGCTACACCTTC CASSLGQLSYGYTF
TRBJ1-1 - - TRBV27 TGTGCCAGCAGCCTAGGGGGAAAGAACACTGAAGCTTTCTTT CASSLGGKNTEAFF